This is a list of T cell receptor beta chains from one sample in a study of blood T cell repertoires in COVID-19. Some clones are missing from TCRdb's copy, which holds only in-frame ones; the method was immunoSEQ multiplex PCR. The top ten clones hold roughly 1.6% of a sample with about 410,000 clones, about 88% of them seen once. Sequencing was performed on peripheral blood. The receptor set was obtained from a woman aged 40 to 50 with COVID-19, enrolled during active disease. CDR3s include the opening cysteine and the closing phenylalanine or tryptophan. Fields, in order: J gene, V gene, D gene, clone size, CDR3 protein, CDR3 DNA. D genes are given only for firm matches. Only some rows state a clone size, as once, few, many or a class for expanded clones.

J gene: TRBJ1-4; V gene: TRBV19; D gene: -; clone size: -; CDR3 protein: CASSKPLGGVEKLFF; CDR3 DNA: TGTGCCAGTAGTAAGCCCCTCGGGGGGGTGGAAAAACTGTTTTTT
J gene: TRBJ2-4; V gene: TRBV11-2; D gene: -; clone size: -; CDR3 protein: CASSLVGGTTKNIQYF; CDR3 DNA: TGTGCCAGCAGCTTAGTAGGGGGTACGACCAAAAACATTCAGTACTTC
J gene: TRBJ2-1; V gene: TRBV6-6; D gene: TRBD2; clone size: -; CDR3 protein: CASIPPAGGHNEQFF; CDR3 DNA: TGTGCCTCCATACCGCCGGCGGGAGGACACAATGAGCAGTTCTTC
J gene: TRBJ1-4; V gene: TRBV7-8; D gene: -; clone size: -; CDR3 protein: CASSLEVGKLFF; CDR3 DNA: TGTGCCAGCAGCCTGGAGGTTGGTAAACTGTTTTTT
J gene: TRBJ1-4; V gene: TRBV30; D gene: -; clone size: once; CDR3 protein: CAWSQTRRGEKLFF; CDR3 DNA: TGTGCCTGGAGCCAGACCCGGCGGGGTGAAAAACTGTTTTTT
J gene: TRBJ2-1; V gene: TRBV4-3; D gene: TRBD1; clone size: once; CDR3 protein: CASSLTGTGYNEQFF; CDR3 DNA: TGCGCCAGCAGCCTAACCGGGACAGGATACAATGAGCAGTTCTTC
J gene: TRBJ1-6; V gene: TRBV14; D gene: TRBD1; clone size: -; CDR3 protein: CASSQGTGNAYNSPLHF; CDR3 DNA: TGTGCCAGCAGCCAGGGGACAGGGAATGCCTATAATTCACCCCTCCACTTT
J gene: TRBJ1-5; V gene: TRBV3-1/TRBV3-2; D gene: -; clone size: -; CDR3 protein: CASSLGQWANQPQHF; CDR3 DNA: TGTGCCAGCAGCCTAGGACAGTGGGCCAATCAGCCCCAGCATTTT
J gene: TRBJ1-5; V gene: TRBV6-2/TRBV6-3; D gene: TRBD1; clone size: -; CDR3 protein: CASSYGQGAGQPQHF; CDR3 DNA: TGTGCCAGCAGTTACGGACAGGGGGCAGGTCAGCCCCAGCATTTT
J gene: TRBJ2-7; V gene: TRBV6-2/TRBV6-3; D gene: TRBD2; clone size: -; CDR3 protein: CASSFLTSSGINGEQYF; CDR3 DNA: TGTGCCAGCAGTTTCCTAACTTCTAGCGGGATCAACGGCGAGCAGTACTTC
J gene: TRBJ1-1; V gene: TRBV21-1; D gene: -; clone size: -; CDR3 protein: CASSTHLGRGDTEAFF; CDR3 DNA: TGTGCCAGCAGCACCCACCTGGGCCGCGGGGACACTGAAGCTTTCTTT
J gene: TRBJ1-2; V gene: TRBV20-1; D gene: -; clone size: -; CDR3 protein: CSASTRGVGLMGYTF; CDR3 DNA: TGCAGTGCTAGTACCCGGGGGGTTGGGCTTATGGGCTACACCTTC
J gene: TRBJ2-3; V gene: TRBV7-3; D gene: -; clone size: -; CDR3 protein: CASSHSSGVLTDTQYF; CDR3 DNA: TGTGCCAGCAGCCATTCGTCAGGGGTCCTCACAGATACGCAGTATTTT
J gene: TRBJ2-1; V gene: TRBV20-1; D gene: TRBD2; clone size: -; CDR3 protein: CSASRYLAGGYNEQFF; CDR3 DNA: TGCAGTGCTAGTCGTTACCTAGCGGGAGGGTACAATGAGCAGTTCTTC
J gene: TRBJ1-1; V gene: TRBV28; D gene: TRBD1; clone size: once; CDR3 protein: CASGQGNTEAFF; CDR3 DNA: TGTGCCAGTGGACAGGGGAACACTGAAGCTTTCTTT